Listed here are 15 T cell receptor beta chains from one sample, sequenced in a study of Ad26.COV2.S vaccination and SARS-CoV-2 variants. As for treatment: some 19 received Ad26.COV2.S at low or high dose, single or two shots; about 5 received placebo; per-sample allocation not given. Sampling happened 63 days after the first vaccine or placebo injection. Some clones are missing from TCRdb's copy, which holds only in-frame ones; the method was immunoSEQ multiplex PCR. The repertoire holds about 350,000 clones, with around 84% as singletons. This specimen was peripheral blood, taken in a trial of Ad26.COV2.S vaccine versus placebo. These receptors all stem from a person aged 18-60 years who received the Ad26.COV2.S COVID-19 vaccine or a placebo.

This clone was seen just once. V usage is TRBV24-1 and J usage is TRBJ2-2; D possibly uses TRBD1 or TRBD2 (5 bases each). CDR1 KGHDR and CDR2 SFDVKD come from the germline V gene. Trimming took 4 bases from V and 2 from J, leaving 10 bases between them. The CDR3 covers 15 residues. For the CDR3, the DNA is TGTGCCACCAGTGAATGGGACCCCAACACCGGGGAGCTGTTTTTT. This encodes CATSEWDPNTGELFF.

This clone came up once. DNA of the CDR3: TGCGCCAGCAGAACAGGGGGCTATGAGCAGTTCTTC. Encoded protein: CASRTGGYEQFF. The gene calls are TRBV5-1 and TRBJ2-1; 9 bases agree with TRBD1. With V trimmed by 5 bases and J by 8 bases, 2 bases remained unmatched. There are 12 residues in the CDR3. Germline CDR1 SGHRS, CDR2 YFSETQ.

This rearrangement joins TRBV9 to TRBJ2-3; D is possibly TRBD1 (6 bases). The V end lost 1 base, the J end lost 0 bases, and 12 bases lay between the germline ends. CDR1 SGDLS and CDR2 YYNGEE come from the germline V gene. The CDR3 runs to 16 residues. CDR3 DNA sequence: TGTGCCAGCAGCGTATCTGTGGGACACAGCACAGATACGCAGTATTTT. Its protein product is CASSVSVGHSTDTQYF.

The V gene is TRBV18, the J gene TRBJ2-5; D remains unclear. Trimming shortened V by 0 bases and J by 2 bases, and 13 bases separated the two germline ends. Germline CDR1 reads KGHSH; CDR2 reads LQKENI. There are 16 residues in the CDR3. The DNA of the CDR3 is TGTGCCAGCTCACCACCGATCGGCGGTTATCAAGAGACCCAGTACTTC. Its protein product is CASSPPIGGYQETQYF. The complete variable domain, with remaining parts taken from reference TRBV18 and TRBJ2-5, reads NAGVMQNPRHLVRRRGQEARLRCSPMKGHSHVYWYRQLPEEGLKFMVYLQKENIIDESGMPKERFSAEFPKEGPSILRIQQVVRGDSAAYFCASSPPIGGYQETQYFGPGTRLLVL.

This clone was seen just once. The J gene is TRBJ2-3, the V gene TRBV9; TRBD2 matches at 9 bases. The CDR3 is made up of 16 amino acids. J was trimmed by 4 bases and V by 1 base; bases with no gene match: 7. The germline CDR1 and CDR2 sequences are SGDLS and YYNGEE. The DNA of the CDR3 is TGTGCCAGCAGCGTATCTGGCGGGGGGGAATCAGATACGCAGTATTTT. It yields the protein CASSVSGGGESDTQYF.

This clone was counted a few times. CDR3 nucleotides: TGTGCCAGCAGCTTGGTACTAGCGGGACATCGGGAGCAGTACTTC. Protein: CASSLVLAGHREQYF. The chain combines TRBV5-5 with TRBJ2-7, with 10 bases matching TRBD2. This CDR3 is 15 amino acids long. Germline CDR1 reads SGHKS; CDR2 reads YYEKEE (reference sequence). V dropped 0 bases and J dropped 7; count of bases not matched to a gene: 7.

The CDR3: CSVRGSSEKLFF. The CDR3 DNA follows: TGCAGCGTTCGGGGTAGCTCGGAAAAACTGTTTTTT. The chain employs TRBV29-1 and TRBJ1-4; no clear D gene. V was trimmed by 5 bases and J by 8 bases, leaving 12 bases between them. CDR3 length: 12 residues. CDR1 and CDR2 (germline): SQVTM, ANQGSEA.

This clone showed up just once. The J gene is TRBJ1-1, the V gene TRBV19; 7 bases map to TRBD1. Unmatched junction bases numbered 10, after V lost 11 bases and J lost 4 bases. CDR1 LNHDA and CDR2 SQIVND come from the germline V gene (reference sequence). CDR3 length: 13 residues. CDR3 protein: CASHLRGGTEAFF. Here the CDR3 DNA reads TGTGCCTCCCACCTCAGGGGGGGCACTGAAGCTTTCTTT.

The CDR3 bases are TGTGCCAGCAGTGAAACGGCAGGTTTACACGAGCAGTACTTC. Protein: CASSETAGLHEQYF. The chain combines TRBV6-1 with TRBJ2-7, with no clear D. The V gene lost 2 bases and the J gene lost 5 bases, with 13 bases spanning the gap. CDR1 is MNHNS, CDR2 SASEGT, per germline. This CDR3 spans 14 amino acids.

In this sample, this clone turned up once. The V and J genes are TRBV7-6 and TRBJ2-3; D may be TRBD1 (6 bases). This CDR3 is built from 18 residues. CDR1 and CDR2 from the germline V gene are SGHVS and FNYEAQ. V lost 0 bases and J lost 1, with 17 bases in between. The CDR3 loop reads CASSLARGWGLGTDTQYF. As DNA, the CDR3 is TGTGCCAGCAGCTTAGCTCGGGGATGGGGGCTGGGCACAGATACGCAGTATTTT.

The chain recombines TRBV2 with TRBJ2-3; D gene uncertain. Per germline, CDR1 SNHLY and CDR2 FYNNEI. The CDR3 has 16 amino acids. Trimming left V 3 bases short and J 2 bases short, with 15 bases between. CDR3 protein: CASSDPLEANTDTQYF. The CDR3 DNA follows: TGTGCCAGCAGTGACCCACTTGAGGCTAACACAGATACGCAGTATTTT.

The chain couples TRBV27 to TRBJ2-1; D tentatively reads TRBD1 or TRBD2 (6 bases each). The CDR3 is made up of 17 amino acids. V lost 2 bases, J lost 3 bases, and 17 bases lay in between. In germline, CDR1 is MNHEY, CDR2 SMNVEV (reference sequence). The CDR3 DNA is TGTGCCAGCAGTTTAGACCCGCTGGAGGGGGTCTACAATGAGCAGTTCTTC. As protein: CASSLDPLEGVYNEQFF.

A few counts support this clone. The chain carries TRBV4-3 and TRBJ2-7, with TRBD1 matching 8 bases. CDR1 LGHNA and CDR2 YSLEER come from the germline V gene. Germline trimming cut 3 bases from V and 3 bases from J; bases unmatched to any gene: 1. The CDR3 is made up of 13 amino acids. The CDR3 DNA follows: TGCGCCAGCAGCCAGGACAGGGACTACGAGCAGTACTTC. Its translation is CASSQDRDYEQYF.

In its sample, this clone was seen once. This CDR3 is CASSQYRGPNYGYTF. For the CDR3, the DNA is TGCGCCAGCAGCCAATACAGGGGGCCCAACTATGGCTACACCTTC. The genes are TRBV4-3 and TRBJ1-2, with 9 bases matching TRBD1. The V and J ends lost 2 bases and 2 bases, in that order; junction bases with no gene match: 3. This CDR3 spans 15 amino acids. The germline V gene encodes CDR1 LGHNA and CDR2 YSLEER.

The chain employs TRBV4-3 and TRBJ2-2; perhaps TRBD2 as D (5 bases). The CDR3 length is 16 residues. Germline loops: CDR1 LGHNA, CDR2 YSLEER. The V and J ends lost 0 bases and 6 bases respectively, with 14 bases between them. In DNA form, the CDR3 reads TGCGCCAGCAGCCAAGAATTCGAGGGCGGGCCCGGGGAGCTGTTTTTT. Protein product: CASSQEFEGGPGELFF.